One and the same sample provided the 16 T cell receptor beta chains below, sequenced in a study of T cell responses to AZD1222 COVID-19 vaccine. Libraries were prepared by immunoSEQ multiplex PCR; TCRdb keeps only in-frame clonotypes and omits some of them. The sample totals 150,000 or so clones. Sequences were obtained from peripheral blood. These receptors came from an adult in good health.

The chain is built from TRBV28 and TRBJ2-1; 8 bases map to TRBD1. CDR3 length: 15 residues. Germline CDR1 reads MDHEN; CDR2 reads SYDVKM. Germline trimming cut 1 base from V and 9 bases from J; bases unmatched to any gene: 8. The CDR3 here is CASSLSDRGLGEQFF. The CDR3 DNA follows: TGTGCCAGCAGTTTATCCGACAGGGGTCTCGGTGAGCAGTTCTTC.

The CDR3 region is CASSQTAGATNYGYTF. The CDR3 DNA is TGTGCCAGCAGCCAAACCGCCGGGGCCACTAACTATGGCTACACCTTC. The chain joins TRBV3-1 (or the pseudogene TRBV3-2) to TRBJ1-2, with D tentatively TRBD1 (5 bases). Germline CDR1 is LGHDT and CDR2 is YNNKEL (reference sequence). Trimming stripped 2 bases from V and 0 bases from J, with 13 bases between. There are 16 residues in the CDR3.

The chain employs TRBV29-1 and TRBJ2-3, with 10 bases identical to TRBD1. The CDR3 totals 16 residues. The V and J ends lost 6 bases and 2 bases, in that order; junction bases with no gene match: 11. Germline assignment: CDR1 SQVTM and CDR2 ANQGSEA. CDR3 nucleotide sequence: TGCAGCGTAGAACCGGGACAGGGGTACCTCACAGATACGCAGTATTTT. The encoded protein is CSVEPGQGYLTDTQYF.

The CDR3 protein is CATDGNTIYF. CDR3 DNA: TGTGCCACGGATGGAAACACCATATATTTT. The chain couples TRBV24-1 to TRBJ1-3; no reliable D call. Germline-derived CDR1 and CDR2 are KGHDR and SFDVKD. The CDR3 has 10 amino acids. With 10 bases removed from V and 3 bases from J, the gap between germline ends came to 3 bases.

The chain links TRBV14 to TRBJ2-2, with D perhaps TRBD1 (7 bases). Germline V gene sequence: CDR1 SGHDN, CDR2 FVKESK. V was shortened by 4 bases and J by 8 bases, with 20 bases between the two germline ends. This CDR3 has 16 residues. In DNA, the CDR3 is TGTGCCAGCAGCCCGCAGGGGGGCTATTCCGGAGGGGAGCTGTTTTTT. Residues: CASSPQGGYSGGELFF.

The chain links TRBV28 to TRBJ1-4, with a weak D call TRBD1 (6 bases). The length of the CDR3 is 12 residues. Germline values: CDR1 MDHEN, CDR2 SYDVKM. The V gene lost 7 bases and the J gene lost 8 bases, with 11 bases spanning the gap. DNA for the CDR3: TGTGCCAGCACCGACAGGAAAGAAAAACTGTTTTTT. This encodes CASTDRKEKLFF.

The rearrangement uses TRBV28 and TRBJ1-2, with D tentatively TRBD1 (6 bases). Germline assignment: CDR1 MDHEN and CDR2 SYDVKM. Trimming took 6 bases from V and 5 from J, leaving 16 bases between them. The CDR3 is 14 amino acids. The CDR3 here is CASRDSGAGYGYTF. CDR3 bases: TGTGCCAGCAGGGACTCAGGGGCCGGGTATGGCTACACCTTC.

The rearrangement links TRBV7-9 to TRBJ2-3; 7 nucleotides agree with TRBD1. The V segment lost 5 bases and the J segment 4 bases; nucleotides outside the gene matches: 6. The germline V gene encodes CDR1 SEHNR and CDR2 FQNEAQ (reference sequence). The CDR3 covers 14 residues. The CDR3 sequence: CASSRQGLADTQYF. CDR3 in DNA: TGTGCCAGCAGCCGACAGGGATTGGCAGATACGCAGTATTTT.

V usage is TRBV6-2 or TRBV6-3 and J usage is TRBJ1-2; D is unresolved. Deletions cut 2 bases from V and 2 bases from J, with 12 bases between. Germline CDR1 and CDR2: MNHEY and SVGEGT. The CDR3 is 15 residues long. The CDR3 here is CASSYGRGTNYGYTF. The CDR3 nucleotides are TGTGCCAGCAGTTACGGGCGGGGAACCAACTATGGCTACACCTTC.

CDR3 residues: CASSFRPRKGEYGYTF. CDR3 sequence (DNA): TGTGCCAGCAGTTTTAGGCCGAGAAAGGGGGAATATGGCTACACCTTC. This chain joins TRBV28 and TRBJ1-2; weak D call: TRBD1 (6 bases). Trimming left V 3 bases short and J 5 bases short, with 19 bases between. Germline CDR1 MDHEN, CDR2 SYDVKM. The CDR3 extends over 16 amino acids.

The V and J genes are TRBV5-1 and TRBJ1-1, with 7 bases that match TRBD1. Germline V gene data show CDR1 as SGHRS and CDR2 as YFSETQ. This CDR3 is 14 amino acids long. V lost 2 bases and J lost 4; bases outside the gene matches: 5. CDR3 protein: CASSFATGFTEAFF. In DNA form, the CDR3 reads TGCGCCAGCAGCTTTGCGACAGGGTTCACTGAAGCTTTCTTT.

This chain uses TRBV27 with TRBJ1-5; D call uncertain. The CDR3 runs 13 residues. V shed 0 bases and J shed 7 bases, with 7 bases lying between them. Germline lookup yields CDR1 MNHEY and CDR2 SMNVEV (reference sequence). In DNA form, the CDR3 reads TGTGCCAGCAGTTTATCGTGGTGGCAGCCCCAGCATTTT. This translates into CASSLSWWQPQHF.

The CDR3 DNA is TGCGCCAGCAGCCAACAGGGTCGTGGCTACACCTTC. This codes for CASSQQGRGYTF. The chain links TRBV4-1 to TRBJ1-2, with a possible D match to TRBD1 (5 bases). The V end lost 2 bases, the J end lost 7 bases, and 8 bases lay between the germline ends. Germline V gene data show CDR1 as MGHRA and CDR2 as YSYEKL. This CDR3 contains 12 residues.

This chain links TRBV9 with TRBJ2-5; D unclear. V dropped 0 bases and J dropped 4 bases, with 4 bases sitting between them. The germline V gene has CDR1 SGDLS and CDR2 YYNGEE. The CDR3 is 12 amino acids. The CDR3 loop is CASSVGGETQYF. CDR3 DNA sequence: TGTGCCAGCAGCGTAGGAGGAGAGACCCAGTACTTC.

The chain combines TRBV2 with TRBJ1-6; 10 nucleotides align to TRBD1. CDR1 and CDR2 (germline): SNHLY, FYNNEI. Germline trimming cut 2 bases from V and 11 bases from J; bases unmatched to any gene: 6. The CDR3 is made up of 15 amino acids. CDR3 coding DNA: TGTGCCAGCAGTGAACGGACCGGGACAGGGGCACCCCTCCACTTT. Translated: CASSERTGTGAPLHF.

The chain joins TRBV19 to TRBJ2-1; TRBD2 might be the D (6 bases). Germline CDR1 and CDR2: LNHDA and SQIVND (reference sequence). V was cut by 5 bases and J by 0 bases, with 20 bases left in between. This CDR3 region has 18 residues. Here the CDR3 reads CASSAQGLGPSSYNEQFF. The CDR3, as DNA: TGTGCCAGTAGTGCCCAGGGACTTGGCCCTAGCTCCTACAATGAGCAGTTCTTC.